A single sample is the source of the 29 T cell receptor beta chains below, sequenced in a study of T-cell reconstitution after alpha-beta-depleted transplantation in children. During its preparation, the TCRbeta library received unique molecular identifiers. A single record per CDR3 protein comes from TCRdb applying MiXCR to the PCR reads. The table has roughly 350,000 distinct CDR3 sequences, roughly 17% seen once. This sample comprised PBMCs, mostly from graft donor cells, obtained 360 days after TCRalphabeta/CD19-depleted stem cell transplant. These receptors were taken from a male patient under 10 years old who had a stem cell transplant for acute lymphoblastic leukemia, so the T cells may come from the graft donor.

The rearrangement joins TRBV29-1 to TRBJ2-1; D not resolved. Germline lookup yields CDR1 SQVTM and CDR2 ANQGSEA. The CDR3 is made up of 14 amino acids. V lost 5 bases, J lost 3 bases, and 14 bases lay in between. CDR3: CSVWQRVVYNEQFF. The CDR3 DNA reads TGCAGCGTTTGGCAACGGGTAGTCTACAATGAGCAGTTCTTC.

This chain connects TRBV18 to TRBJ2-1; D not certain. The CDR3 extends over 13 amino acids. Germline loops: CDR1 KGHSH, CDR2 LQKENI. Trimming took off 1 base at V and 4 bases at J, with 5 bases between the two ends. CDR3: CASSPRGYNEQFF. Written as DNA, the CDR3 is TGTGCCAGCTCACCACGGGGTTACAATGAGCAGTTCTTC.

The chain uses TRBV5-1 and TRBJ2-5; D perhaps matches TRBD1 (6 bases). Looked up from germline, CDR1 is SGHRS and CDR2 is YFSETQ. Trimming stripped 2 bases from V and 4 bases from J, with 15 bases between. The CDR3 contains 15 residues. Written as DNA, the CDR3 is TGCGCCAGCAGCTTCTGGGGGCGGACGGGAGAGACCCAGTACTTC. It translates to CASSFWGRTGETQYF. Complete variable domain (other parts from reference TRBV5-1 and TRBJ2-5): KAGVTQTPRYLIKTRGQQVTLSCSPISGHRSVSWYQQTPGQGLQFLFEYFSETQRNKGNFPGRFSGRQFSNSRSEMNVSTLELGDSALYLCASSFWGRTGETQYFGPGTRLLVL.

This clonotype was counted a few times. The chain links TRBV4-3 to TRBJ2-1, with D possibly being TRBD1 or TRBD2 (5 bases each). The CDR3 consists of 18 residues. Germline values: CDR1 LGHNA, CDR2 YSLEER. V lost 4 bases, J lost 1 base, and 20 bases lay in between. The CDR3 protein is CASSLWAGRSGSYNEQFF. In nucleotides, the CDR3 is TGCGCCAGCAGCCTTTGGGCAGGGCGGAGCGGTTCCTACAATGAGCAGTTCTTC.

In this sample, this clonotype turned up a few times. V gene TRBV20-1 combines with J gene TRBJ2-1; 11 nucleotides line up with TRBD2. Germline CDR1 and CDR2: DFQATT and SNEGSKA (reference sequence). The trim removed 4 bases at V and 3 bases at J, leaving 5 bases unmatched. This CDR3 comprises 15 residues. The CDR3 coding sequence is TGCAGTGCTAAGGGGGGGACTAGCGGCTACAATGAGCAGTTCTTC. Its translation: CSAKGGTSGYNEQFF.

The rearrangement joins TRBV29-1 to TRBJ2-7, with TRBD2 identical over 11 bases. This CDR3 has 14 residues. Germline V lookup: CDR1 SQVTM, CDR2 ANQGSEA. V trimming: 2 bases; J trimming: 3 bases; junction bases outside the gene matches: 3. The CDR3 DNA follows: TGCAGCGTTGAATCAACTAGCGGGAGCTACGAGCAGTACTTC. This sequence encodes CSVESTSGSYEQYF.

This clonotype has a count of ten or more. The V call is TRBV12-3 or TRBV12-4, the J call TRBJ2-7; D remains ambiguous. The CDR3 contains 12 residues. The V gene lost 5 bases and the J gene lost 9 bases, with 14 bases spanning the gap. CDR3 region: CASSIKARGQYF. CDR3 sequence (DNA): TGTGCCAGCAGTATTAAAGCCCGAGGGCAGTACTTC.

This chain joins TRBV6-2 or TRBV6-3 and TRBJ2-7, with D unclear. Trimming left V 2 bases short and J 0 bases short, with 5 bases between. The germline CDR1 and CDR2 sequences are MNHEY and SVGEGT. CDR3 length: 13 residues. CDR3 residues: CASSYGYSYEQYF. CDR3 coding DNA: TGTGCCAGCAGTTACGGTTACTCCTACGAGCAGTACTTC.

The V and J genes are TRBV14 and TRBJ2-7, with 7 positions matching TRBD2. The CDR3 spans 14 residues. The trim removed 10 bases at V and 5 bases at J, leaving 14 bases unmatched. Germline lookup yields CDR1 SGHDN and CDR2 FVKESK. The CDR3 DNA is TGTGCCACCCCTCCCCGGCGGGAGATCGACGAGCAGTACTTC. Residues: CATPPRREIDEQYF.

The CDR3 region is CASSQGTTPSSTDTQYF. The DNA for the CDR3 is TGTGCCAGCAGCCAAGGGACTACTCCCTCTAGCACAGATACGCAGTATTTT. This chain connects TRBV4-2 to TRBJ2-3, with D perhaps matching TRBD2 (6 bases). The V gene's germline CDR1 is LGHNA and CDR2 YNFKEQ. With 1 base removed from V and 0 bases from J, the gap between germline ends came to 14 bases. The length of the CDR3 is 17 residues.

This sequence joins TRBV4-3 and TRBJ2-7; TRBD2 agrees at 9 bases. Germline V gives CDR1 LGHNA, CDR2 YSLEER. The CDR3 is made up of 15 amino acids. J was trimmed by 2 bases and V by 0 bases; bases with no gene match: 2. The CDR3 spells CASSQETSGTYEQYF. The CDR3 DNA is TGCGCCAGCAGCCAAGAGACTAGCGGTACCTACGAGCAGTACTTC.

The chain joins TRBV28 to TRBJ2-1, with D maybe TRBD1 (6 bases). Deletions cut 1 base from V and 10 bases from J, with 17 bases between. The CDR3 spans 15 residues. Germline V gene sequence: CDR1 MDHEN, CDR2 SYDVKM. The CDR3: CASSLSPQGFYEQFF. CDR3 bases: TGTGCCAGCAGTTTATCCCCACAGGGTTTCTACGAGCAGTTCTTC.

This clonotype appeared many times. The V call is TRBV7-2, the J call TRBJ2-1; no clear D gene. Germline CDR1 reads SGHTA; CDR2 reads FQGNSA. The length of the CDR3 is 12 residues. Trimming took off 0 bases at V and 9 bases at J, with 6 bases between the two ends. CDR3 DNA sequence: TGTGCCAGCAGCTTAGCGTTGGGTGAGCAGTTCTTC. This gives the protein CASSLALGEQFF.

This clonotype came up a few times. The rearrangement links TRBV20-1 to TRBJ2-1; possible D gene TRBD1, 5 bases. Germline CDR1 and CDR2: DFQATT and SNEGSKA (reference sequence). Trimming took 6 bases from V and 9 from J, leaving 15 bases between them. The CDR3 covers 12 residues. The CDR3, as DNA: TGCAGTGCGATAGACAGTCGTGGTGAGCAGTTCTTC. Its translation is CSAIDSRGEQFF.

The genes are TRBV12-3 or TRBV12-4 and TRBJ2-3; 11 nucleotides align to TRBD2. CDR3 size: 16 residues. Unmatched junction bases numbered 9, after V lost 5 bases and J lost 5 bases. The CDR3 reads CASSPVAGGQRDTQYF. DNA of the CDR3: TGTGCCAGCAGTCCTGTAGCGGGAGGGCAGAGAGATACGCAGTATTTT.

There are many counts of this clonotype. The V call is TRBV10-3, the J call TRBJ2-7; tentatively, D is TRBD2 (5 bases). V shed 0 bases and J shed 5 bases, with 11 bases lying between them. Germline CDR1 reads ENHRY; CDR2 reads SYGVKD. The CDR3 contains 14 residues. The CDR3 reads CAISESKGRHEQYF. DNA for the CDR3: TGTGCCATCAGTGAGTCGAAAGGGAGACACGAGCAGTACTTC.

The chain employs TRBV15 and TRBJ2-3, with D perhaps TRBD2 (6 bases). The V gene's germline CDR1 is LNHNV and CDR2 YYDKDF (reference sequence). The CDR3 contains 13 residues. Trimming stripped 6 bases from V and 3 bases from J, with 10 bases between. The CDR3 spells CATRISGTDTQYF. For the CDR3, the DNA is TGTGCCACCAGGATTAGCGGAACAGATACGCAGTATTTT.

This clonotype was seen a few times. This chain joins TRBV24-1 and TRBJ2-3; D possibly corresponds to TRBD1 (5 bases). Germline values: CDR1 KGHDR, CDR2 SFDVKD. The CDR3 contains 13 residues. The V gene lost 0 bases and the J gene lost 5 bases, with 5 bases spanning the gap. The CDR3: CATSDLQGDTQYF. CDR3 nucleotides: TGTGCCACCAGTGATTTGCAGGGAGATACGCAGTATTTT.

This clonotype was observed at least ten times. The chain joins TRBV3-1 to TRBJ2-7; 7 bases fit TRBD2. With 1 base clipped from V and 0 bases from J, the junction kept 3 bases outside the gene matches. The CDR3 contains 15 residues. Germline assignment: CDR1 LGHDT and CDR2 YNNKEL (reference sequence). DNA for the CDR3: TGTGCCAGCAGCCAAGGCGGGGGATCCTCCTACGAGCAGTACTTC. Its protein product is CASSQGGGSSYEQYF.

This sequence joins TRBV11-1 and TRBJ2-7; 14 bases fit TRBD2. The CDR3 spans 18 residues. The V and J ends lost 1 base and 3 bases, in that order; junction bases with no gene match: 8. The V gene's germline CDR1 is SGHAT and CDR2 FQDESV (reference sequence). As DNA, the CDR3 is TGTGCCAGCAGCTTAGAGGGACTAGCGGGAGTATCTCTCTACGAGCAGTACTTC. Protein sequence: CASSLEGLAGVSLYEQYF. Full variable domain (outside the CDR3, taken from reference TRBV11-1 and TRBJ2-7): EAEVAQSPRYKITEKSQAVAFWCDPISGHATLYWYRQILGQGPELLVQFQDESVVDDSQLPKDRFSAERLKGVDSTLKIQPAELGDSAMYLCASSLEGLAGVSLYEQYFGPGTRLTVT.

The chain recombines TRBV15 with TRBJ2-7; 7 bases line up with TRBD1. The CDR3 consists of 19 residues. Per germline, CDR1 LNHNV and CDR2 YYDKDF (reference sequence). V shed 0 bases, J shed 1 base, and the junction held 15 bases outside the gene matches. CDR3 protein: CATSRDSPHPGQSSYEQYF. CDR3 DNA sequence: TGTGCCACCAGCAGAGATTCCCCTCATCCGGGACAGAGTTCCTACGAGCAGTACTTC.

V usage is TRBV18 and J usage is TRBJ1-1, with 7 bases aligning to TRBD1. The CDR3 consists of 16 residues. CDR1 is KGHSH, CDR2 LQKENI, per germline. Germline trimming cut 1 base from V and 1 base from J; bases unmatched to any gene: 6. CDR3 nucleotide sequence: TGTGCCAGCTCACCACTTAAGGGACAGCAGAACACTGAAGCTTTCTTT. Translation gives CASSPLKGQQNTEAFF.

As DNA, the CDR3 is TGTGCCAGCAGCCAAGCTTCTGGGGAGTGGGCACTAGCGAGGAACTACGAGCAGTACTTC. Translating gives CASSQASGEWALARNYEQYF. The chain links TRBV4-2 to TRBJ2-7, with 7 bases that match TRBD2. Germline CDR1 is LGHNA and CDR2 is YNFKEQ. The CDR3 contains 20 residues. Trimming removed 1 base from V and 3 bases from J; junction bases left unmatched: 21.

The V and J genes are TRBV29-1 and TRBJ1-1, with D hard to call. The CDR3 extends over 12 amino acids. The V end lost 2 bases, the J end lost 1 base, and 5 bases lay between the germline ends. CDR1 is SQVTM and CDR2 is ANQGSEA in the germline V gene. The CDR3 region has the DNA TGCAGCGTTGAATTACAGAACACTGAAGCTTTCTTT. The encoded protein is CSVELQNTEAFF. Variable domain in full (rest from reference TRBV29-1 and TRBJ1-1): SAVISQKPSRDICQRGTSLTIQCQVDSQVTMMFWYRQQPGQSLTLIATANQGSEATYESGFVIDKFPISRPNLTFSTLTVSNMSPEDSSIYLCSVELQNTEAFFGQGTRLTVV.

The V gene is TRBV4-1, the J gene TRBJ1-1; D is perhaps TRBD1 (5 bases). The germline V gene has CDR1 MGHRA and CDR2 YSYEKL. V lost 4 bases, J lost 5 bases, and 14 bases lay in between. CDR3 length equals 14 residues. The CDR3 coding sequence is TGCGCCAGCAGCCCCCGGCCTGGGGGGACTGAAGCTTTCTTT. Encoded protein: CASSPRPGGTEAFF.

This clonotype appeared a few times. This chain joins TRBV20-1 and TRBJ1-4; TRBD1 agrees at 10 bases. The CDR3 consists of 14 residues. V lost 3 bases to trimming and J lost 6 bases; unmatched junction nucleotides: 4. CDR1 DFQATT and CDR2 SNEGSKA come from the germline V gene (reference sequence). The CDR3 bases are TGCAGTGCTAGCCGGACAGGGGGTGATGAAAAACTGTTTTTT. Amino acid sequence: CSASRTGGDEKLFF.

The chain links TRBV4-1 to TRBJ2-3; TRBD2 matches at 12 bases. V lost 2 bases to trimming and J lost 6 bases; unmatched junction nucleotides: 12. CDR3 size: 18 residues. From germline, CDR1 is MGHRA and CDR2 YSYEKL. The CDR3 region has the DNA TGCGCCAGCAGCCAAACTCCCATACTAGCGGGAGGCAGGGATACGCAGTATTTT. Protein product: CASSQTPILAGGRDTQYF.

There are a few counts of this clonotype. The V and J genes are TRBV5-1 and TRBJ2-1; a possible D gene is TRBD2 (6 bases). Trimming took 6 bases from V and 0 from J, leaving 10 bases between them. From germline, CDR1 is SGHRS and CDR2 YFSETQ. There are 14 residues in the CDR3. CDR3 sequence (DNA): TGCGCCAGCATTGCGGGGCCCTCCTACAATGAGCAGTTCTTC. This codes for CASIAGPSYNEQFF.

The table lists this clonotype with many counts. The rearrangement uses TRBV15 and TRBJ2-5, with 8 positions matching TRBD2. V lost 3 bases, J lost 1 base, and 13 bases stayed unmatched. Germline CDR1 is LNHNV and CDR2 is YYDKDF (reference sequence). CDR3 length: 18 residues. CDR3 nucleotide sequence: TGTGCCACCAGCAGTGCCCTTGGCGGGAGGACCCTCCAAGAGACCCAGTACTTC. This sequence encodes CATSSALGGRTLQETQYF. Full variable domain (outside the CDR3, taken from reference TRBV15 and TRBJ2-5): DAMVIQNPRYQVTQFGKPVTLSCSQTLNHNVMYWYQQKSSQAPKLLFHYYDKDFNNEADTPDNFQSRRPNTSFCFLDIRSPGLGDTAMYLCATSSALGGRTLQETQYFGPGTRLLVL.